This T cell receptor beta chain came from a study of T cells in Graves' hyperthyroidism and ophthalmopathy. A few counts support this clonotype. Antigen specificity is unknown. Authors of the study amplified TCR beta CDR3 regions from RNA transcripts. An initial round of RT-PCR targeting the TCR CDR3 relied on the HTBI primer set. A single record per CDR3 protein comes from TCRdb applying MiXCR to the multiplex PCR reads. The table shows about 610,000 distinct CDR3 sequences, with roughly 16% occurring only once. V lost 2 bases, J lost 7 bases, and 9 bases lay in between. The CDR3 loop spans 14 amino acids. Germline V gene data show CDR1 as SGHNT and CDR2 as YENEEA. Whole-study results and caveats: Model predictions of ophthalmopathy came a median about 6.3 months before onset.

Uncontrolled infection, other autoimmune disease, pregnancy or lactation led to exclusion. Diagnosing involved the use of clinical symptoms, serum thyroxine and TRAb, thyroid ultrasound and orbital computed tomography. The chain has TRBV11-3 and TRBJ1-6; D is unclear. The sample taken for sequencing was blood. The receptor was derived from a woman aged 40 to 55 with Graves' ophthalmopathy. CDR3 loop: CASSLIRQNSPLHF. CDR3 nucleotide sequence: TGTGCCAGCAGCTTAATTCGCCAGAATTCACCCCTCCACTTT.